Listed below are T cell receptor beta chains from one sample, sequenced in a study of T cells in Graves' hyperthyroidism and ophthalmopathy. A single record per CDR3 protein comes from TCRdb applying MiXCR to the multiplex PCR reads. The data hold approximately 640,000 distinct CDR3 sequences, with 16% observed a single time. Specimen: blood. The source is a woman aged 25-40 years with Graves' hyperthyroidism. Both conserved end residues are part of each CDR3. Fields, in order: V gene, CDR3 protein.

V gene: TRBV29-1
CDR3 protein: CSVESSGSSYNEQFF

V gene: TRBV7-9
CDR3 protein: CASSGSGYSYNEQFF

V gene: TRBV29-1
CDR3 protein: CSGGDSSEAFF

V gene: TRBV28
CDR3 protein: CASSGRGARDTQYF

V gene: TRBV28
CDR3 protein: CASSLAGQGIQETQYF

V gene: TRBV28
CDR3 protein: CASSTGTTPNEKLFF

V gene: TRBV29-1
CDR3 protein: CSVSTDTQYF

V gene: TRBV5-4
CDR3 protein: CASSLVASGSKDTQYF

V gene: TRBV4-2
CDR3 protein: CASSQDQGTGVKRTGELFF

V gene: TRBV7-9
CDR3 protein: CASPRDWSWANVLTF

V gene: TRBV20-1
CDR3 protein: CSARVGGYEQYF

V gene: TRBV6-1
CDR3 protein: CAAASDYSYEQYF

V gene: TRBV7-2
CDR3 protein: CASSPSNIETQYF

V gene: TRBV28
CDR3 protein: CASRSPRGGQTYEQYF

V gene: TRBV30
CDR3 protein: CAWSMQGNQPQHF

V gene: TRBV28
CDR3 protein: CASSSYRGNQPQHF

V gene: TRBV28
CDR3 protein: CASSPRTSGRIGQYF

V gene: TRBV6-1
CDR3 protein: CASTSLASGNPSNTGELFF

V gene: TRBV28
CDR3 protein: CASRLDRTNTEAFF

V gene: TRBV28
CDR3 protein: CASSFGISNTEAFF

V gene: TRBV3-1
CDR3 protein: CASTRDRMYTEAFF

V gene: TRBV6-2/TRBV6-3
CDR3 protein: CASSYGYYGYTF

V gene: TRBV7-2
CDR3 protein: CACTGGGYTDTQYF

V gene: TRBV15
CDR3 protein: CATSRDSWTQEPLHF

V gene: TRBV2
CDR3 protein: CASSALTSLETQYF

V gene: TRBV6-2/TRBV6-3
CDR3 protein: CASSYPGRPYEQYF

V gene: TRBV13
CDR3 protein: CASSPRRWSTDTQYF

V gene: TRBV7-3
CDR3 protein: CASSPKGLLTGELFF

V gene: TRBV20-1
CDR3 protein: CSARTGQGGYGYTF

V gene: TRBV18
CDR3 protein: CASSPGMGGRNQPQHF

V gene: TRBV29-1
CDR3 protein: CSAKRDSLTGELFF

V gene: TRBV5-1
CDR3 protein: CASSLEAGDGYTF

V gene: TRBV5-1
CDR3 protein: CASTPQGAPNTGELFF

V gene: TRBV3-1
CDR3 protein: CATGWGTDTQYF

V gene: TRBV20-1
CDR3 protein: CSAPSRLAGAVEQYF

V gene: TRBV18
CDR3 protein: CASSPTGGDGYTF

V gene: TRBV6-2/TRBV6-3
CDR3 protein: CASSYRRVPPRDEQFF

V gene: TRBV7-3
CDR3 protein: CASSLGLAGVINEQFF

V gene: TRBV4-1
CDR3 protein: CASSPQGLAYNEQFF

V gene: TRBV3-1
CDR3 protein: CASSQNLTGAQQHF

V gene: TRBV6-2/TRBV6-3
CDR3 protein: CATHRGADNEQFF

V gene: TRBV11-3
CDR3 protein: CASSLLRTSYEQYF

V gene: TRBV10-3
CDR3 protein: CAISRGGGINSNQPQHF

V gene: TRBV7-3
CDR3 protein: CASSPQGGGSSYEQYF

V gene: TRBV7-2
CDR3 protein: CASTIAGNRGLEQYF

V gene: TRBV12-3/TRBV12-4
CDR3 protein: CASIPAGPAETQYF

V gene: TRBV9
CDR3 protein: CASSVDPRTGSQETQYF

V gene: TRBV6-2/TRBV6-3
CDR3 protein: CASSYSRDYSPLHF

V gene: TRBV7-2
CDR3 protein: CASSLGSGSSYNERFF

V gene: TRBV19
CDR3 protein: CASSIGGSISGEQFF

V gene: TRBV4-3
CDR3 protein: CASSQTGYQPQHF

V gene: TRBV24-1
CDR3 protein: CATRESGGGQPQHF

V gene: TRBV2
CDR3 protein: CATVTGYSSGANVLTF